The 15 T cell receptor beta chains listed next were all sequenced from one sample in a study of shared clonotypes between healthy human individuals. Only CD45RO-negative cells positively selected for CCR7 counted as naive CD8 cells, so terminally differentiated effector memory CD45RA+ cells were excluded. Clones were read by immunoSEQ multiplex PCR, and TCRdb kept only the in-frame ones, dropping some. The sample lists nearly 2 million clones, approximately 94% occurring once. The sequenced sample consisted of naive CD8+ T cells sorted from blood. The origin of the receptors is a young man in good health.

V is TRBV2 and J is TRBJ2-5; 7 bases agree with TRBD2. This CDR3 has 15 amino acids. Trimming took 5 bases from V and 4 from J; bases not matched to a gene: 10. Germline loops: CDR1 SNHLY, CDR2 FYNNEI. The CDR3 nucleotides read TGTGCCAGCAGTCCACCTGGATGGGAGGGAGAGACCCAGTACTTC. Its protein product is CASSPPGWEGETQYF.

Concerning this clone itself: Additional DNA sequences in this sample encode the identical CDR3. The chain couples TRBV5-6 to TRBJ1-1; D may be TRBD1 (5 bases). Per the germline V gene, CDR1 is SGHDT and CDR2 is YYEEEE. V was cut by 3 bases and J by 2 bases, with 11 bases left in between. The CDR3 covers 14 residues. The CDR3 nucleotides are TGTGCCAGCAGCTGGGGGACGGGAAACACTGAAGCTTTCTTT. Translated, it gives CASSWGTGNTEAFF.

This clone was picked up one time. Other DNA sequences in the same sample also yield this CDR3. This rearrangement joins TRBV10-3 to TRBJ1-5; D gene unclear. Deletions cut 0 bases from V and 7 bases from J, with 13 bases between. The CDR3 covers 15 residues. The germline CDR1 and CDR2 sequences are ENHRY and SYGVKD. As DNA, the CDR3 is TGTGCCATCAGTGAGTCGACGGTCCCGGGGCAGCCCCAGCATTTT. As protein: CAISESTVPGQPQHF.

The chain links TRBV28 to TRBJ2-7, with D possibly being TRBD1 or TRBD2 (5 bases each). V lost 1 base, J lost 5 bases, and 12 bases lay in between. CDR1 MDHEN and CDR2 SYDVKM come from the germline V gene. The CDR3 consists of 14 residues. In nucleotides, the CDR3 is TGTGCCAGCAGTTTATTCGGGACGGTCGACGAGCAGTACTTC. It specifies CASSLFGTVDEQYF.

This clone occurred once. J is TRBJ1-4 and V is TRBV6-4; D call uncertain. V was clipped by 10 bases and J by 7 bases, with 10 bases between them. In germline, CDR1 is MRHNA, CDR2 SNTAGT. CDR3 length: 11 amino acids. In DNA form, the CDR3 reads TGTGCCACCCGGGCAGGTGAAAAACTGTTTTTT. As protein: CATRAGEKLFF.

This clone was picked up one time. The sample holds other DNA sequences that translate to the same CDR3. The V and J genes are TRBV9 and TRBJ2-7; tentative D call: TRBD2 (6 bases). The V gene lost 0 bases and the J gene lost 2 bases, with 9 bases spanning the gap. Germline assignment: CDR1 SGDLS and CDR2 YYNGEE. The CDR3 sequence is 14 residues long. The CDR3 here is CASSVAAGTYEQYF. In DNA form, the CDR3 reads TGTGCCAGCAGCGTAGCGGCGGGGACCTACGAGCAGTACTTC.

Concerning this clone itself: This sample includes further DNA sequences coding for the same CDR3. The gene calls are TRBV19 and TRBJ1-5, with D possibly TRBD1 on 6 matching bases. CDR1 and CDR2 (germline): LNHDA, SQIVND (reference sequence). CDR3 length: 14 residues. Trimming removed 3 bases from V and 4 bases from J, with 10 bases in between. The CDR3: CASSIGGSNQPQHF. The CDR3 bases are TGTGCCAGTAGTATCGGGGGCTCAAATCAGCCCCAGCATTTT. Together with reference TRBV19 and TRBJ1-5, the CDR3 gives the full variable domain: DGGITQSPKYLFRKEGQNVTLSCEQNLNHDAMYWYRQDPGQGLRLIYYSQIVNDFQKGDIAEGYSVSREKKESFPLTVTSAQKNPTAFYLCASSIGGSNQPQHFGDGTRLSIL.

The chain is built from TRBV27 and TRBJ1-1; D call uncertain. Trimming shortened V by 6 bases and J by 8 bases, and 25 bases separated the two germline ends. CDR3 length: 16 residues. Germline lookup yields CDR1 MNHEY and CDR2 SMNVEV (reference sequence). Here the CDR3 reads CASSQSNPVRVAEAFF. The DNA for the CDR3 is TGTGCCAGCAGCCAATCTAACCCAGTGAGGGTTGCCGAAGCTTTCTTT.

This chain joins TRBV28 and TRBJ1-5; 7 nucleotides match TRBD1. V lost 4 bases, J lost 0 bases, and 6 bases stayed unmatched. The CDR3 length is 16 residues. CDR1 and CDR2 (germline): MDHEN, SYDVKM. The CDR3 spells CASSSDRQYSNQPQHF. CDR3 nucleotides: TGTGCCAGCAGTTCGGACAGGCAATATAGCAATCAGCCCCAGCATTTT.

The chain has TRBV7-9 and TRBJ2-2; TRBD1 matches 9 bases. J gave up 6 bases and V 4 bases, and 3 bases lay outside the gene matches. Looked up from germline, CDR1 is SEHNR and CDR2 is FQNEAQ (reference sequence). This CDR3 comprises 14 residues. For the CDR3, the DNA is TGTGCCAGCAGCTACGGGACAGGGTCCGGGGAGCTGTTTTTT. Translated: CASSYGTGSGELFF.

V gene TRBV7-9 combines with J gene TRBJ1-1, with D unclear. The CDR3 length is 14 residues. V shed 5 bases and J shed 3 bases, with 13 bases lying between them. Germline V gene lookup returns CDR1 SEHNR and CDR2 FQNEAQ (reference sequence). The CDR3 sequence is CASSLFEADTEAFF. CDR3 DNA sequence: TGTGCCAGCAGCCTTTTCGAGGCGGACACTGAAGCTTTCTTT.

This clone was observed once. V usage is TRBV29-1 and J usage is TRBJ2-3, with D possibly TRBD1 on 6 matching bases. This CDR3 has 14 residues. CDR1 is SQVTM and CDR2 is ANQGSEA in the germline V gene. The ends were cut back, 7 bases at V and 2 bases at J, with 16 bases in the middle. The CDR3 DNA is TGCAGCGCCAAACAGGGACAAAACACAGATACGCAGTATTTT. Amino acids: CSAKQGQNTDTQYF.

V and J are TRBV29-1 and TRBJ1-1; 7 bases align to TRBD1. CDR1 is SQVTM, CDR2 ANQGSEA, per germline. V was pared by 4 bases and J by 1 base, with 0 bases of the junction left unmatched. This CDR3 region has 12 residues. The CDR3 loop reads CSVGTGNTEAFF. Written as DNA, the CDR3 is TGCAGCGTTGGGACAGGGAACACTGAAGCTTTCTTT.

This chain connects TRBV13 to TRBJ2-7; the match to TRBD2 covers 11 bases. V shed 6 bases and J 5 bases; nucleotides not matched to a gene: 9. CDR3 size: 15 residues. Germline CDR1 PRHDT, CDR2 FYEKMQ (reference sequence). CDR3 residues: CASRPHSGRADEQYF. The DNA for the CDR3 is TGTGCCAGCAGACCACATAGCGGGAGGGCCGACGAGCAGTACTTC.

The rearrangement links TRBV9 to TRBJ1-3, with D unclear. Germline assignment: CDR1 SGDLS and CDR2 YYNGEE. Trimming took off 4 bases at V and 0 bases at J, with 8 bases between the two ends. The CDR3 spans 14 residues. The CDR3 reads CASSLLTSGNTIYF. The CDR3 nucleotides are TGTGCCAGCAGCCTACTCACCTCTGGAAACACCATATATTTT.